This entry lists 3 T cell receptor beta chains sequenced from one sample in a study of T cells in localized non-small cell lung cancer. Sequencing used immunoSEQ multiplex PCR; TCRdb keeps in-frame clones, though not all of them. The data hold some 2,200 clones, with roughly 40% observed a single time. The starting material was lung tumor tissue, obtained before any cancer treatment. The receptors stem from a male donor at least 60 years old with stage II squamous cell lung carcinoma.

The chain joins TRBV28 to TRBJ1-1; D perhaps matches TRBD1 (6 bases). CDR3 length: 14 amino acids. The V gene's germline CDR1 is MDHEN and CDR2 SYDVKM. The V and J ends lost 5 bases and 9 bases respectively, with 19 bases between them. CDR3 in DNA: TGTGCCAGCAGTCCCCCATCAGGGGTCCGAAAAGCTTTCTTT. The encoded protein is CASSPPSGVRKAFF.

In its sample, this clone was seen a few times. The V call is TRBV1, the J call TRBJ1-2; the table calls TRBD1, which could not be checked here. TRBV1 is a recognized pseudogene. This CDR3 region has 17 residues. CDR3 residues: CASRFTGGGGGSYGYTF. The CDR3 DNA sequence: TGCGCCAGCAGGTTTACAGGGGGTGGTGGAGGGAGCTATGGCTACACCTTC.

The sample holds one count of this clone. This chain connects TRBV5-1 to TRBJ2-5; 11 nucleotides match TRBD2. This CDR3 has 16 residues. The V and J ends lost 3 bases and 0 bases, in that order; junction bases with no gene match: 4. Germline-derived CDR1 and CDR2 are SGHRS and YFSETQ. The CDR3 DNA follows: TGCGCCAGCAGCTCATCTAGCGGGGGGTACCAAGAGACCCAGTACTTC. Protein: CASSSSSGGYQETQYF.